The 16 T cell receptor beta chains below all came from one sample that was sequenced in a study of tumor-infiltrating lymphocytes in primary liver carcinoma. With a constant-region primer, TCR beta cDNA was made from 500 ng of total RNA. What produced the TCR beta libraries was three nested multiplex PCR rounds using slightly modified ARM-PCR. The two initial PCR rounds, 9 to 11 cycles each, used TRBV1-TRBV30 forward and C-beta reverse primers. A single record per CDR3 protein comes from TCRdb applying MiXCR to the multiplex PCR reads. The profile shows 75,000 or so distinct CDR3 sequences, roughly 69% of them singletons. Unsorted bulk tissue (roughly 17-32 mg) underwent RNA and DNA co-extraction. The sequencing sample was made of liver tumor tissue from sampling region 4. Noted subset: tumor region T4, right-lateral pole. Every receptor here comes from a middle-aged man with primary liver carcinoma and hepatitis B virus infection.

As concerns this clonotype: A single base separates this from a much larger clone, so it may be a read error. CDR3 in amino acids: CTSSSGHANTEAFF. CDR3 bases: TGTACCAGCAGCTCCGGACATGCGAACACTGAAGCTTTCTTT. The chain carries TRBV13 and TRBJ1-1; tentative D call: TRBD1 (5 bases). The CDR3 runs 14 residues. CDR1 PRHDT and CDR2 FYEKMQ come from the germline V gene (reference sequence).

As regards this clonotype: Here the CDR3 omits its conserved ending phenylalanine or tryptophan, so a read error is the likely source. The V gene is TRBV12-3 or TRBV12-4, the J gene TRBJ2-2, with 9 positions matching TRBD1. CDR3 size: 14 residues. CDR3 DNA: TGTGCCAGCAGACCCGGGACAGGGCCCGGTGAGCTGTTTCTT. It specifies CASRPGTGPGELFL.

Regarding this clonotype: This may be a read error, as it is one base from a much larger clone. This chain links TRBV5-1 with TRBJ2-7; 8 nucleotides line up with TRBD1. The length of the CDR3 is 13 residues. Germline V gives CDR1 SGHRS, CDR2 YFSETQ. CDR3 in DNA: TGCGTCAGCACGACAGGGGCCTCCTACGAGCAGTACTTC. This codes for CVSTTGASYEQYF.

The genes are TRBV25-1 and TRBJ2-1, with 8 positions matching TRBD2. The J segment lost 6 bases and the V segment lost 5 bases, leaving 9 bases of the junction unmatched. The germline V gene has CDR1 MGHDK and CDR2 SYGVNS. The CDR3 sequence is 15 residues long. The CDR3 loop is CASSPPGGPPNEQFF. DNA of the CDR3: TGTGCCAGCAGTCCCCCGGGGGGGCCGCCCAATGAGCAGTTCTTC.

For this clonotype: Germline is not matched at one junction end, which may reflect a read error. The chain links TRBV4-1 to TRBJ2-3; possible D gene TRBD2, 6 bases. The CDR3 runs 16 residues. CDR1 MGHRA and CDR2 YSYEKL come from the germline V gene. The CDR3 region is CASSPEAGINTDTQYF. For the CDR3, the DNA is TGTGCCAGTAGCCCAGAGGCGGGGATAAACACAGATACGCAATATTTT.

A single count supports this clonotype. Sequence at one end of the junction differs from germline and may be a read error. V usage is TRBV11-2 and J usage is TRBJ2-5; D unclear. Germline lookup yields CDR1 SGHAT and CDR2 FQNNGV. The CDR3 length is 13 residues. CDR3 sequence reads: CTSSFSIRETQYF. CDR3 DNA: TGTACCAGCAGCTTTAGCATCAGAGAGACCCAGTACTTC.

This clonotype came up many times. This rearrangement joins TRBV6-6 to TRBJ2-5, with TRBD2 matching over 13 bases. The CDR3 totals 17 residues. Germline V gene lookup returns CDR1 MNHNY and CDR2 SVGAGI (reference sequence). Losses at the gene ends were 6 bases for V and 3 bases for J; bases not matched to a gene: 10. The CDR3 DNA reads as TGTGCCAGCAGCCCTCAGGGACTAGCGGGACTTAAAGAGACCCAGTACTTC. Protein: CASSPQGLAGLKETQYF.

Comments on this clonotype: It may be a read error: a sequence one base away is much more abundant. The V and J genes are TRBV20-1 and TRBJ1-5; 9 bases agree with TRBD1. The CDR3 is 12 residues long. Looked up from germline, CDR1 is DFQATT and CDR2 is SNEGSKA (reference sequence). The DNA for the CDR3 is TGCAGTGCCACAGGGGGCAATCGGCCCCAGCATTTT. This codes for CSATGGNRPQHF.

This rearrangement joins TRBV28 to TRBJ2-2; D remains ambiguous. Trimming took off 3 bases at V and 9 bases at J, with 11 bases between the two ends. This CDR3 region has 13 residues. From germline, CDR1 is MDHEN and CDR2 SYDVKM. The CDR3 reads CASSLAETWELFF. Written as DNA, the CDR3 is TGTGCCAGCAGTTTGGCAGAAACCTGGGAGCTGTTTTTT.

The chain couples TRBV19 to TRBJ2-3; 11 bases align to TRBD2. J was trimmed by 2 bases and V by 9 bases; bases with no gene match: 7. CDR3 size: 15 residues. CDR1 and CDR2 from the germline V gene are LNHDA and SQIVND (reference sequence). CDR3 in DNA: TGTGCCAGCGGAGAACTAGCGGGAGCCACAGATACGCAGTATTTT. This translates into CASGELAGATDTQYF.

J is TRBJ2-5 and V is TRBV29-1, with D maybe TRBD2 (6 bases). V was clipped by 6 bases and J by 5 bases, with 19 bases between them. The CDR3 has 14 amino acids. The germline gives CDR1 SQVTM, CDR2 ANQGSEA. As DNA, the CDR3 is TGCAGCGTGACCTCGGGGAGGATTCGGGAGACCCAGTACTTC. Translated: CSVTSGRIRETQYF.

This clonotype occurred many times. The chain is built from TRBV6-6 and TRBJ2-1, with 9 bases aligning to TRBD1. This CDR3 has 13 amino acids. V lost 11 bases, J lost 12 bases, and 14 bases stayed unmatched. Germline lookup yields CDR1 MNHNY and CDR2 SVGAGI (reference sequence). The CDR3 protein is CAGSPGQGRGQFF. DNA for the CDR3: TGTGCCGGCTCGCCGGGACAGGGAAGGGGGCAGTTCTTC.

With regard to this clonotype: The CDR3 carries no conserved terminal phenylalanine or tryptophan, so it likely arises from a read error. V and J are TRBV11-2 and TRBJ1-1; D remains ambiguous. V shed 4 bases and J shed 0 bases, with 9 bases lying between them. The CDR3 totals 14 residues. Germline V CDR1 and CDR2: SGHAT, FQNNGV. CDR3 coding DNA: TGTGCCAGCAGCTCCACACCCATGAACACTGAAGCTTTCGTT. Its protein product is CASSSTPMNTEAFV.

This clonotype showed up just a few times. One base away lies a much larger clone, so this may be a sequencing read error. The V and J genes are TRBV6-1 and TRBJ2-7, with D unclear. V was pared by 3 bases and J by 3 bases, with 9 bases between. This CDR3 has 13 amino acids. Germline V gene data show CDR1 as MNHNS and CDR2 as SASEGT. The CDR3 loop reads CASSDYMGYEQYF. The CDR3 nucleotides read TGTGCCAGCAGTGACTACATGGGCTACGAGCAGTACTTC.

The chain joins TRBV4-1 to TRBJ2-3, with 9 bases matching TRBD1. Trimming removed 4 bases from V and 15 bases from J; junction bases left unmatched: 17. Per the germline V gene, CDR1 is MGHRA and CDR2 is YSYEKL. CDR3 length: 15 residues. In nucleotides, the CDR3 is TGCGCCAGCAGCCGCTCCGGGACAGGGACAGATACGCGTTATTTT. Its protein product is CASSRSGTGTDTRYF.

This clonotype has at least ten counts. This rearrangement joins TRBV6-5 to TRBJ1-2, with 10 bases identical to TRBD1. V was clipped by 2 bases and J by 5 bases; unmatched bases: 8. This CDR3 spans 16 amino acids. Germline CDR1 reads MNHEY; CDR2 reads SVGAGI. This chain's CDR3 is CASSYLRTGGGYGYTF. Written as DNA, the CDR3 is TGTGCCAGCAGTTACCTTCGGACAGGGGGGGGATATGGCTACACCTTC.